The next 3 T cell receptor beta chains were all read from a single sample in a study of post-analysis software for immune sequencing data. Unique molecular identifiers featured in each of the TCR beta cDNA libraries. MiXCR, applied by TCRdb to the PCR reads, yields one record per CDR3 protein. The sample lists hundreds of thousands of distinct CDR3 sequences, around 40% occurring once. The study, taken as a whole, reports: A handful of TRBV segments were significantly more frequent in patients than in controls. TRBV5-6, TRBV5-1 and TRBV20-1 were among these segments.

These receptors are not linked to any known antigen. Sequences were obtained from blood. These receptors all come from a girl aged 10 to 17 with multiple sclerosis.

This clonotype was recorded a few times. The chain uses TRBV9 and TRBJ1-1, with a weak D call TRBD1 (6 bases). Germline V gene lookup returns CDR1 SGDLS and CDR2 YYNGEE. This CDR3 contains 13 residues. Between the trimmed V and J ends, which lost 4 bases and 9 bases, there was a span of 16 bases. This chain's CDR3 is CASSPEGGLKAFF. The CDR3 bases are TGTGCCAGCAGCCCCGAAGGGGGTCTAAAAGCTTTCTTT.

This clonotype was seen just once. This rearrangement joins TRBV2 to TRBJ2-1; D possibly uses TRBD1 or TRBD2 (5 bases each). V was cut by 6 bases and J by 9 bases, with 12 bases left in between. Germline lookup yields CDR1 SNHLY and CDR2 FYNNEI. There are 12 residues in the CDR3. DNA for the CDR3: TGTGCCAGCAGAATGGGGGAAGGTGAGCAGTTCTTC. This codes for CASRMGEGEQFF.

The V and J genes are TRBV7-2 and TRBJ2-7; D may be TRBD1 (7 bases). Near its end, the DNA agrees better with TRBJ2-5, so the J call may be wrong. The CDR3 has 16 amino acids. Germline-derived CDR1 and CDR2 are SGHTA and FQGNSA. CDR3 coding DNA: TGTGCCAGCAGCCTCTCCGCCCCAGGGGGGTCCGGGACCCAGTACTTC. The encoded protein is CASSLSAPGGSGTQYF.